What follows is one TCR beta chain and its context. The entry originates in a study of Tregs in tolerant kidney transplant recipients. This CDR3 is 18 amino acids long. Unmatched junction bases numbered 14, after V lost 3 bases and J lost 4 bases. CDR1 MDHEN and CDR2 SYDVKM come from the germline V gene. Data came from immunoSEQ multiplex PCR; TCRdb stores just in-frame clones and leaves some out. The sample contains tens of thousands of clones, 91% of which appear only once. Mixed chimerism was transient after nonmyeloablative marrow transplants from related graft donors. This receptor was obtained from a human patient who received a combined kidney and bone marrow transplant. Some T cells may be the graft donor's. The sequencing here drew on CD8+ T cells from blood (PBMCs), taken 24 months after the transplant. V is TRBV28 and J is TRBJ2-5; 10 bases map to TRBD2. DNA for the CDR3: TGTGCCAGCAGTTTTTTTGTCGCTAGCGGGGGTTCTGGAGAGACCCAGTACTTC. Its protein is CASSFFVASGGSGETQYF. The variable domain in full, completed from reference TRBV28 and TRBJ2-5, reads DVKVTQSSRYLVKRTGEKVFLECVQDMDHENMFWYRQDPGLGLRLIYFSYDVKMKEKGDIPEGYSVSREKKERFSLILESASTNQTSMYLCASSFFVASGGSGETQYFGPGTRLLVL.